The clone carrying this T cell receptor (beta chain) was detected only a few times. These data belong to a study of T cell responses to AZD1222 COVID-19 vaccine. Some clones are missing from TCRdb's copy, which holds only in-frame ones; the method was immunoSEQ multiplex PCR. The data contain approximately 84,000 clones, roughly four fifths of them singletons. CDR3 length: 13 residues. Trimming took 5 bases from V and 1 from J, leaving 6 bases between them. Germline V gene sequence: CDR1 SNHLY, CDR2 FYNNEI. This clonotype originated in an adult who received the AZD1222 COVID-19 vaccine. This sample comprised peripheral blood, obtained 28 days after the second AZD1222 dose. This chain connects TRBV2 to TRBJ1-3; D call uncertain. CDR3 DNA sequence: TGTGCCAGCAGTTCGGAATCTGGAAACACCATATATTTT. Translating it yields CASSSESGNTIYF.